These 2 T cell receptor beta chains came from one sample sequenced in a study of blood T cell repertoires in COVID-19. Profiled with immunoSEQ multiplex PCR; TCRdb holds only in-frame clones, not every one. The sample has approximately 190,000 clones; over 75% are singletons. Material for sequencing was peripheral blood. The source of these receptors is a man aged 45-65 years with acute or convalescent COVID-19.

The chain uses TRBV24-1 and TRBJ1-2, with 10 bases lining up with TRBD1. The CDR3 extends over 13 amino acids. V shed 11 bases, J shed 4 bases, and the junction held 6 bases outside the gene matches. Germline loops: CDR1 KGHDR, CDR2 SFDVKD. The DNA for the CDR3 is TGTGCCATCGGGGACAGGGGCGGCTATGGCTACACCTTC. It encodes CAIGDRGGYGYTF.

V is TRBV18 and J is TRBJ1-1; 11 bases are shared with TRBD1. The CDR3 runs to 13 residues. V dropped 6 bases and J dropped 5; count of bases not matched to a gene: 2. CDR1 KGHSH and CDR2 LQKENI come from the germline V gene. CDR3 nucleotide sequence: TGTGCCAGCTCGTGGGACAGGGGGACTGAAGCTTTCTTT. Residues: CASSWDRGTEAFF.